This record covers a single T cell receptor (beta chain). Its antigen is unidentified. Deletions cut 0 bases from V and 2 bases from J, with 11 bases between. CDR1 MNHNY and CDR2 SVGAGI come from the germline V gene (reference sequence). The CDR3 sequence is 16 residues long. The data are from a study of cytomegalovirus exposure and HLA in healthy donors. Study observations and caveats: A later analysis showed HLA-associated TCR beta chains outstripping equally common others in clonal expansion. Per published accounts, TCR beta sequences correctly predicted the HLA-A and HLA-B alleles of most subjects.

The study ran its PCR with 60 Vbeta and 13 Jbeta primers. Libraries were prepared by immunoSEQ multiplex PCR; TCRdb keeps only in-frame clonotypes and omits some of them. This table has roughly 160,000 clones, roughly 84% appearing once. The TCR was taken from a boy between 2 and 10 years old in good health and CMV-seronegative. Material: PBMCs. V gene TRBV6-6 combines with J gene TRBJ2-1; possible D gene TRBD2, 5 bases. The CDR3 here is CASSYSQRAAYNEQFF. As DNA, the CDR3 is TGTGCCAGCAGTTACTCGCAGAGGGCGGCCTACAATGAGCAGTTCTTC.